Presented here are 16 T cell receptor beta chains from one specimen sequenced in a study of Ad26.COV2.S vaccination and SARS-CoV-2 variants. Sequenced by immunoSEQ multiplex PCR; TCRdb stores in-frame clones only, minus some. Of 400,000 to 450,000 clones in the sample, roughly 90% were seen once. Treatment in this sample: approximately 18 received Ad26.COV2.S at low or high dose, single or two shots; about 5 received placebo; per-sample allocation not given. Day 63 following the first vaccine or placebo injection was when the samples were taken. The source was peripheral blood, collected in a trial of Ad26.COV2.S vaccine versus placebo. These TCRs come from a person between 18 and 59 years old who received the Ad26.COV2.S COVID-19 vaccine or a placebo.

The CDR3 region is CASSQLTGGLAQWEQYF. The CDR3 DNA reads as TGTGCCAGCAGCCAACTCACTGGAGGACTAGCGCAGTGGGAGCAGTACTTC. The chain is built from TRBV5-4 and TRBJ2-7, with 9 positions matching TRBD2. V lost 4 bases and J lost 7; bases outside the gene matches: 18. The CDR3 contains 17 residues. Germline V gives CDR1 SGHNT, CDR2 YYREEE (reference sequence).

V and J are TRBV28 and TRBJ2-5; D assignment may be TRBD1 or TRBD2 (6 bases each). V lost 2 bases and J lost 2, with 18 bases in between. Germline-derived CDR1 and CDR2 are MDHEN and SYDVKM. There are 17 residues in the CDR3. CDR3 residues: CASSLGGVGGRQETQYF. CDR3 nucleotides: TGTGCCAGCAGTTTAGGTGGCGTCGGGGGCCGGCAAGAGACCCAGTACTTC.

The rearrangement links TRBV5-1 to TRBJ2-1, with D uncertain. Germline lookup yields CDR1 SGHRS and CDR2 YFSETQ. V lost 0 bases to trimming and J lost 15 bases, with 10 bases between them. CDR3 size: 11 residues. CDR3 loop: CASSLDLSWFF. The CDR3 nucleotides are TGCGCCAGCAGCTTGGATCTATCATGGTTCTTC.

The genes are TRBV28 and TRBJ1-4, with 11 bases that match TRBD1. The CDR3 extends over 15 amino acids. Germline V CDR1 and CDR2: MDHEN, SYDVKM. V lost 6 bases, J lost 8 bases, and 8 bases stayed unmatched. The CDR3 is CASRPGQGAGEKLFF. In nucleotides, the CDR3 is TGTGCCAGCAGACCAGGACAGGGGGCAGGAGAAAAACTGTTTTTT.

This clone was observed a single time. This chain connects TRBV30 to TRBJ2-7; D perhaps matches TRBD2 (6 bases). Germline V gene sequence: CDR1 GTSNPN, CDR2 SVGIG (reference sequence). This CDR3 region has 12 residues. The V gene lost 5 bases and the J gene lost 2 bases, with 10 bases spanning the gap. DNA for the CDR3: TGTGCCTGGGGGCGGGGAACCTACGAGCAGTACTTC. It is translated as CAWGRGTYEQYF. The whole variable domain, filled in from reference TRBV30 and TRBJ2-7, reads SQTIHQWPATLVQPVGSPLSLECTVEGTSNPNLYWYRQAAGRGLQLLFYSVGIGQISSEVPQNLSASRPQDRQFILSSKKLLLSDSGFYLCAWGRGTYEQYFGPGTRLTVT.

The chain joins TRBV11-2 to TRBJ2-5; D is perhaps TRBD2 (7 bases). The CDR3 is 15 amino acids. Trimming pared 2 bases from V and 5 bases from J, leaving 15 bases between. Germline values: CDR1 SGHAT, CDR2 FQNNGV. In nucleotides, the CDR3 is TGTGCCAGCAGCTTACGCGGGGGCCAAACGGAGACCCAGTACTTC. Residues: CASSLRGGQTETQYF. Full variable domain (outside the CDR3, taken from reference TRBV11-2 and TRBJ2-5): EAGVAQSPRYKIIEKRQSVAFWCNPISGHATLYWYQQILGQGPKLLIQFQNNGVVDDSQLPKDRFSAERLKGVDSTLKIQPAKLEDSAVYLCASSLRGGQTETQYFGPGTRLLVL.

Points on this clone: The same CDR3 can be traced to other DNA sequences in this sample. This sequence joins TRBV29-1 and TRBJ1-2; tentative D call: TRBD1 (6 bases). Per the germline V gene, CDR1 is SQVTM and CDR2 is ANQGSEA. The CDR3 consists of 11 residues. Trimming took off 4 bases at V and 6 bases at J, with 9 bases between the two ends. The CDR3 sequence: CSVATGNGYTF. DNA for the CDR3: TGCAGCGTTGCAACAGGGAATGGCTACACCTTC.

This chain connects TRBV5-4 to TRBJ1-3, with D unresolved. Germline CDR1 is SGHNT and CDR2 is YYREEE (reference sequence). The V end lost 0 bases, the J end lost 2 bases, and 9 bases lay between the germline ends. There are 15 residues in the CDR3. The CDR3 spells CASSLGSGTGNTIYF. The CDR3 DNA follows: TGTGCCAGCAGCTTGGGTTCGGGAACTGGAAACACCATATATTTT.

The gene calls are TRBV6-2 or TRBV6-3 and TRBJ2-5; D is unclear. The CDR3 contains 17 residues. The germline V gene has CDR1 MNHEY and CDR2 SVGEGT. The V end lost 3 bases, the J end lost 2 bases, and 19 bases lay between the germline ends. CDR3 nucleotides: TGTGCCAGCAGTTATCGTCCGGGCGGCGATTTTCAAGAGACCCAGTACTTC. Translation: CASSYRPGGDFQETQYF.

The table lists this clone with a few counts. This chain connects TRBV6-2 or TRBV6-3 to TRBJ1-2; D may be TRBD1 (6 bases). CDR1 MNHEY and CDR2 SVGEGT come from the germline V gene. This CDR3 region has 11 residues. The germline V and J ends were trimmed by 6 bases and 8 bases, with 10 bases remaining between them. The CDR3 here is CASSQGSGYTF. As DNA, the CDR3 is TGTGCCAGCAGCCAGGGGTCGGGCTACACCTTC.

V and J are TRBV28 and TRBJ1-2; 9 bases match TRBD1. There are 13 residues in the CDR3. Trimming at V came to 6 bases and at J to 4 bases, leaving 3 bases not matched to a gene. The germline V gene has CDR1 MDHEN and CDR2 SYDVKM. CDR3 residues: CASSLGQGYGYTF. CDR3 DNA: TGTGCCAGCAGCCTGGGACAGGGCTATGGCTACACCTTC.

The chain employs TRBV19 and TRBJ2-7; TRBD1 is a possible D gene (6 bases). This CDR3 has 13 amino acids. With 4 bases removed from V and 4 bases from J, the gap between germline ends came to 11 bases. Germline V gene lookup returns CDR1 LNHDA and CDR2 SQIVND (reference sequence). The CDR3 DNA reads as TGTGCCAGTAGTAGGAGGACAGAGTACGAGCAGTACTTC. Its translation is CASSRRTEYEQYF.

The chain couples TRBV30 to TRBJ1-1; a weak D match, TRBD1 (5 bases). The CDR3 is 14 amino acids. Between the trimmed V and J ends, which lost 3 bases and 1 base, there was a span of 12 bases. Looked up from germline, CDR1 is GTSNPN and CDR2 is SVGIG (reference sequence). CDR3 in amino acids: CAWSSGLPNTEAFF. For the CDR3, the DNA is TGTGCCTGGAGCTCGGGACTGCCGAACACTGAAGCTTTCTTT. The variable domain in full, with the rest retrieved from reference TRBV30 and TRBJ1-1, is SQTIHQWPATLVQPVGSPLSLECTVEGTSNPNLYWYRQAAGRGLQLLFYSVGIGQISSEVPQNLSASRPQDRQFILSSKKLLLSDSGFYLCAWSSGLPNTEAFFGQGTRLTVV.

CDR3 residues: CASSRQGVEPQHF. In DNA form, the CDR3 reads TGTGCCAGCTCACGACAGGGTGTGGAGCCCCAGCATTTT. The rearrangement joins TRBV18 to TRBJ1-5; TRBD1 aligns across 7 bases. The CDR3 runs to 13 residues. Germline trimming cut 4 bases from V and 8 bases from J; bases unmatched to any gene: 5. Germline lookup yields CDR1 KGHSH and CDR2 LQKENI.

V usage is TRBV4-2 and J usage is TRBJ2-7; D call uncertain. Germline V gene sequence: CDR1 LGHNA, CDR2 YNFKEQ. The CDR3 has 17 residues. The V gene lost 0 bases and the J gene lost 0 bases, with 15 bases spanning the gap. CDR3 DNA sequence: TGTGCCAGCAGCCAAGAGATTTGGCAGGACCTCTCCTACGAGCAGTACTTC. Amino acids: CASSQEIWQDLSYEQYF.

The chain is built from TRBV9 and TRBJ1-2; 11 bases match TRBD1. CDR1 SGDLS and CDR2 YYNGEE come from the germline V gene. V shed 4 bases, J shed 6 bases, and the junction held 8 bases outside the gene matches. This CDR3 contains 15 residues. The CDR3 here is CASSYRGTGGNGYTF. Here the CDR3 DNA reads TGTGCCAGCAGCTATCGTGGGACAGGGGGGAATGGCTACACCTTC.